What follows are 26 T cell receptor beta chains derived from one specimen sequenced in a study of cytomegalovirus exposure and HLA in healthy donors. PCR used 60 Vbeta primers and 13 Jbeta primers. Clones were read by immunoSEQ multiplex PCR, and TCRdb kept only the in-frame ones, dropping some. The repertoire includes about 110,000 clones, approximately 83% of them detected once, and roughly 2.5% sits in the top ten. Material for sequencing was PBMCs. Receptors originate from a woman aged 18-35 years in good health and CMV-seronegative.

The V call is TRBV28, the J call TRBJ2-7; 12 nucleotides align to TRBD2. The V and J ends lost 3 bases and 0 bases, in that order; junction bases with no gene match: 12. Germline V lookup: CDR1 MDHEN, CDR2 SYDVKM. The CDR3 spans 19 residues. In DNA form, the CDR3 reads TGTGCCAGCAGTTTCGGTAGTCTAGCGGGGGGGATGCGCTCCTACGAGCAGTACGTC. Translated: CASSFGSLAGGMRSYEQYV.

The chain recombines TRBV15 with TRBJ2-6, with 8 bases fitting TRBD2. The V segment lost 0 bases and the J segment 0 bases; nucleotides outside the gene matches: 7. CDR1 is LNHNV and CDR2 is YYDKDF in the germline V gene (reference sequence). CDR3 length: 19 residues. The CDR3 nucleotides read TGTGCCACCAGCAGAGATCCGGGAGCGGGAGCCTCTGGGGCCAACGTCCTGACTTTC. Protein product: CATSRDPGAGASGANVLTF.

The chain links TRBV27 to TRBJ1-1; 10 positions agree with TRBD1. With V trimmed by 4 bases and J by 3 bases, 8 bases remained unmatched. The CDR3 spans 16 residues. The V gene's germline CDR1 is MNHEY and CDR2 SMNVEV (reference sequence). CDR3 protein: CASSSGQGEVDTEAFF. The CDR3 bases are TGTGCCAGCAGTTCCGGACAGGGGGAAGTTGACACTGAAGCTTTCTTT.

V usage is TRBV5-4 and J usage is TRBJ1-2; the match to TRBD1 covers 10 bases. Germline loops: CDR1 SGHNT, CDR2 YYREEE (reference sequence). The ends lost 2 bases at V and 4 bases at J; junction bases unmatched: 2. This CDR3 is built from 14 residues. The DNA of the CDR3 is TGTGCCAGCAGCTTAGGGACAGGGGCCTATGGCTACACCTTC. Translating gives CASSLGTGAYGYTF.

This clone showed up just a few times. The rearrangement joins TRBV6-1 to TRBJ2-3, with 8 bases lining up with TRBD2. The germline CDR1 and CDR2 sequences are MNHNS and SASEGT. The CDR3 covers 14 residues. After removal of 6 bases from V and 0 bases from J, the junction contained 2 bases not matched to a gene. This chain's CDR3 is CASRGTSSTDTQYF. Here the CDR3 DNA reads TGTGCCAGCAGGGGGACTAGTAGCACAGATACGCAGTATTTT.

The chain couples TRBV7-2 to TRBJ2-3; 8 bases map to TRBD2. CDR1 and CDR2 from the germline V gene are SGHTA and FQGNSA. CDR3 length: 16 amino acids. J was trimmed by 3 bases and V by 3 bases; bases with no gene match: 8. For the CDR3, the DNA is TGTGCCAGCAGCTTCGGATCCAGCGGGAGAACAGATACGCAGTATTTT. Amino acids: CASSFGSSGRTDTQYF.

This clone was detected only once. CDR3 loop: CASSVEGALGSPLHF. Here the CDR3 DNA reads TGTGCCAGCAGCGTAGAAGGGGCCTTAGGTTCACCCCTCCACTTT. The V gene is TRBV9, the J gene TRBJ1-6, with a possible D match to TRBD1 (5 bases). CDR1 is SGDLS, CDR2 YYNGEE, per germline. V was pared by 0 bases and J by 9 bases, with 13 bases between. This CDR3 spans 15 amino acids.

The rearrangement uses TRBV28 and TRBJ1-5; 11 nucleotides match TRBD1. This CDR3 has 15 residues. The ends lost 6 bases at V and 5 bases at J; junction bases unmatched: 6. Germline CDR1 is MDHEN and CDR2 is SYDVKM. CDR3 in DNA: TGTGCCAGCAGATTTGGACAGGGGGCCCATCAGCCCCAGCATTTT. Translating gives CASRFGQGAHQPQHF.

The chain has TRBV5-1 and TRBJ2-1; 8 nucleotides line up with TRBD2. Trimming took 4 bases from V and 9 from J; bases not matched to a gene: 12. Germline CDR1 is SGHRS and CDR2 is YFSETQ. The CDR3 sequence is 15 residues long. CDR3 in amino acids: CASSGRTSQWGEQFF. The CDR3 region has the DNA TGCGCCAGCAGCGGTAGGACTAGCCAATGGGGTGAGCAGTTCTTC.

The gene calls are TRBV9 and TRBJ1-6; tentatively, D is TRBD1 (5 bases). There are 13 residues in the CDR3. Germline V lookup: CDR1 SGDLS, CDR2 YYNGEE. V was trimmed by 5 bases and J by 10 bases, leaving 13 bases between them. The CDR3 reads CASREDSNSPLHF. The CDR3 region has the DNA TGTGCCAGCAGGGAAGACAGTAACTCACCCCTCCACTTT.

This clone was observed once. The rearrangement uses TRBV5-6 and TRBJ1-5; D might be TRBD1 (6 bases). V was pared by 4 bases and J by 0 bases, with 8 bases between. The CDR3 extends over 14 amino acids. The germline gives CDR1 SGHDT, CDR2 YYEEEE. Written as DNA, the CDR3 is TGTGCCAGCAGCCGGACAGCTAGCAATCAGCCCCAGCATTTT. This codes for CASSRTASNQPQHF.

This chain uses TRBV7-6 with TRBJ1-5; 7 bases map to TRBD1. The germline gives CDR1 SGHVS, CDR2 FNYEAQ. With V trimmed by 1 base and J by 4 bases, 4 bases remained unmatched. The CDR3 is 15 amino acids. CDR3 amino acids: CASSLEGARNQPQHF. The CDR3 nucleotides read TGTGCCAGCAGCTTAGAGGGGGCGAGGAATCAGCCCCAGCATTTT.

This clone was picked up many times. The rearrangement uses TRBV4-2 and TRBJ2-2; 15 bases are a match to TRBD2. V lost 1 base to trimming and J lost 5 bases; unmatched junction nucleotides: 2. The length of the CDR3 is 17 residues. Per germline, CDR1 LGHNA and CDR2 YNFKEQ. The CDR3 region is CASSQAGTSGGTGELFF. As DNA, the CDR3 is TGTGCCAGCAGCCAAGCCGGGACTAGCGGGGGGACCGGGGAGCTGTTTTTT.

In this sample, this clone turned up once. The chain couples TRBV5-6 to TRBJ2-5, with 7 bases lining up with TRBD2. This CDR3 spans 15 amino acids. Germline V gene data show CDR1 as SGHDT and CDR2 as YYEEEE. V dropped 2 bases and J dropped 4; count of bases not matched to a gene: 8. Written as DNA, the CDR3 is TGTGCCAGCAGCTTTCTGGGGGGGGGTGGAGAGACCCAGTACTTC. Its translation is CASSFLGGGGETQYF.

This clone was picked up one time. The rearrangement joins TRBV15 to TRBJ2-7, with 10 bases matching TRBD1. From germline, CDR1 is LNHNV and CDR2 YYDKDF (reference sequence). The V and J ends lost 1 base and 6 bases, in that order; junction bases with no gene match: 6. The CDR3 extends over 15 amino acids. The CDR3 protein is CATSRAGTGDVEQYF. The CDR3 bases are TGTGCCACCAGCAGAGCCGGGACAGGGGACGTCGAGCAGTACTTC.

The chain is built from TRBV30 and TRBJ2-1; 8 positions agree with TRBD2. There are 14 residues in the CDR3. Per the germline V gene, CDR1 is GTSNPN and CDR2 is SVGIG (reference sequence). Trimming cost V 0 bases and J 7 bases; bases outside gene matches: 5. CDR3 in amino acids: CAWSVPAGENEQFF. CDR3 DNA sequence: TGTGCCTGGAGTGTACCAGCGGGGGAAAATGAGCAGTTCTTC.

The CDR3 nucleotides read TGTGCCAGCAGCCCCACGGGACACCAGCTTATTTGGCAGTACTTC. As protein: CASSPTGHQLIWQYF. The chain couples TRBV5-6 to TRBJ2-7, with D perhaps matching TRBD1 (6 bases). V dropped 4 bases and J dropped 9 bases, with 23 bases sitting between them. The length of the CDR3 is 15 residues. Germline CDR1 is SGHDT and CDR2 is YYEEEE. The full variable domain, its missing parts supplied by reference TRBV5-6 and TRBJ2-7, is DAGVTQSPTHLIKTRGQQVTLRCSPKSGHDTVSWYQQALGQGPQFIFQYYEEEERQRGNFPDRFSGHQFPNYSSELNVNALLLGDSALYLCASSPTGHQLIWQYFGPGTRLTVT.

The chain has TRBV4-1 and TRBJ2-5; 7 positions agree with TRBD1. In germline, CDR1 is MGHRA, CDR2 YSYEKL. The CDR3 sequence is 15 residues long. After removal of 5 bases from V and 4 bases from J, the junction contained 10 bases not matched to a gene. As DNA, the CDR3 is TGCGCCAGCAGCATCACAGACAGGGTTTTAGAGACCCAGTACTTC. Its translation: CASSITDRVLETQYF.

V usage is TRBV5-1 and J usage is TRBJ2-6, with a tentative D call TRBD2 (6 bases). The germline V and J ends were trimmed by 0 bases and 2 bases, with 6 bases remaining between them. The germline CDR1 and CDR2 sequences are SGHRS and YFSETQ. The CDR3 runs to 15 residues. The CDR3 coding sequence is TGCGCCAGCAGCTTGGAGCGGGCTGGGGCCAACGTCCTGACTTTC. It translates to CASSLERAGANVLTF.

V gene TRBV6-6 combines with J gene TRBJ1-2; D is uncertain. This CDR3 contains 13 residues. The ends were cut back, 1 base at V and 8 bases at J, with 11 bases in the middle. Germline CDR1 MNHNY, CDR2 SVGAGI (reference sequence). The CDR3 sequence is CASSYLLEGGYTF. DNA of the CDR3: TGTGCCAGCAGTTACTTACTCGAGGGAGGCTACACCTTC.

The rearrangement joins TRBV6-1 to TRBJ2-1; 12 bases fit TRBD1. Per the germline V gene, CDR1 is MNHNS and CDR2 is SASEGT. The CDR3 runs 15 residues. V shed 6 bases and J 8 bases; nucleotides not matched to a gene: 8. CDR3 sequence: CASSMGQGAGYEQFF. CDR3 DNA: TGTGCCAGCAGCATGGGACAGGGGGCTGGCTATGAGCAGTTCTTC.

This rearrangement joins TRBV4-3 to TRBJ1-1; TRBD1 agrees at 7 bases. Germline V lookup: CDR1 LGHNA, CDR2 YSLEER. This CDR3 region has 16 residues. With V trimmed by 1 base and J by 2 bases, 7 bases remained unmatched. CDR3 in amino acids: CASSQAPGTANTEAFF. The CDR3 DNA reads TGCGCCAGCAGCCAAGCCCCCGGGACAGCCAACACTGAAGCTTTCTTT.

CDR3 nucleotide sequence: TGTGCCAGTAGTGTCACCACCCCCGGGACAGGGCATGGCGGCTACACCTTC. It translates to CASSVTTPGTGHGGYTF. The chain employs TRBV19 and TRBJ1-2, with TRBD1 matching over 9 bases. Germline V CDR1 and CDR2: LNHDA, SQIVND (reference sequence). This CDR3 spans 17 amino acids. J lost 8 bases, V lost 5 bases, and 18 bases had no gene match. The complete variable domain, with remaining parts taken from reference TRBV19 and TRBJ1-2, reads DGGITQSPKYLFRKEGQNVTLSCEQNLNHDAMYWYRQDPGQGLRLIYYSQIVNDFQKGDIAEGYSVSREKKESFPLTVTSAQKNPTAFYLCASSVTTPGTGHGGYTFGSGTRLTVV.

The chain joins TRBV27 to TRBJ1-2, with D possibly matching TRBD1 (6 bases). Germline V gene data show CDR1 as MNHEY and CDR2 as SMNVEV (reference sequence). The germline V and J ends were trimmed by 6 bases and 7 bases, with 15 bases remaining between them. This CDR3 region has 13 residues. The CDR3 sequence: CASSFNREGGYTF. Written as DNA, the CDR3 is TGTGCCAGCAGCTTTAACAGGGAGGGTGGCTACACCTTC.

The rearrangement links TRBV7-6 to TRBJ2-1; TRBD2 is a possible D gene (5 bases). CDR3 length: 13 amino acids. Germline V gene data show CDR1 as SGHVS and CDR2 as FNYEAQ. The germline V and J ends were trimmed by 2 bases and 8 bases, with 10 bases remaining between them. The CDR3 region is CASSLRGIDEQFF. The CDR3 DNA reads TGTGCCAGCAGCTTAAGAGGGATCGATGAGCAGTTCTTC.

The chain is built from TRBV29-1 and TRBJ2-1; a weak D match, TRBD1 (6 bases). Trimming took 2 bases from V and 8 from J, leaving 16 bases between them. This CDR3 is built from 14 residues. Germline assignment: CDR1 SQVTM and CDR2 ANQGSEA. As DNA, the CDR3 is TGCAGCGTTGAACGTAGGGCAGGGGTTGATGAGCAGTTCTTC. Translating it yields CSVERRAGVDEQFF.